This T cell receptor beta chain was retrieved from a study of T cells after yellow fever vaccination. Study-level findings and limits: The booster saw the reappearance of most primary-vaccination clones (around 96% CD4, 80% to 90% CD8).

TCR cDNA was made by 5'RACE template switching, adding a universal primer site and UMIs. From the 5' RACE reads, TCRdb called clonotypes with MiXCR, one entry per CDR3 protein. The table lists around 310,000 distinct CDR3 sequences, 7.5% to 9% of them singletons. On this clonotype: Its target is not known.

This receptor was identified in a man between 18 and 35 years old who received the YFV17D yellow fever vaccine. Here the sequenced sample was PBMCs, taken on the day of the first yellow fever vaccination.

CDR3 DNA sequence: TGTGCCAGCAGAGCAGGGAACAATCAGCCCCAGCATTTT. Translating gives CASRAGNNQPQHF. V and J are TRBV6-1 and TRBJ1-5, with D tentatively TRBD1 (5 bases). With 6 bases removed from V and 3 bases from J, the gap between germline ends came to 9 bases. The CDR3 has 13 residues. The germline CDR1 and CDR2 sequences are MNHNS and SASEGT.